This note documents a single T cell receptor (beta chain) sequence. Its target is not known. The data were taken from a study of cytomegalovirus exposure and HLA in healthy donors. Study-level results: Researchers reported in a later analysis that common viral pathogens appeared linked to several top clusters. Previous analysis showed most TCR beta V segments were productive about 87% or about 30% of the time.

The PCR was carried out with 60 Vbeta primers and 13 Jbeta primers. Repertoires were generated with immunoSEQ multiplex PCR, while TCRdb's copy carries only in-frame clones and drops some. The data contain under 200,000 clones, 75% to 85% of them singletons. V shed 1 base and J shed 7 bases, with 14 bases lying between them. CDR1 is MDHEN and CDR2 is SYDVKM in the germline V gene. The CDR3 consists of 15 residues. V is TRBV28 and J is TRBJ2-1; D might be TRBD1 (7 bases). This sequence was found in a woman aged 25 to 39 in good health and CMV-seropositive. The sample consisted of PBMCs. CDR3 coding DNA: TGTGCCAGCAGTTTATTCGGCAGGGGGAGGAATGAGCAGTTCTTC. It specifies CASSLFGRGRNEQFF.